Sequencing of this TCR beta chain was carried out in a study of cytomegalovirus exposure and HLA in healthy donors. The length of the CDR3 is 13 residues. Germline CDR1 is LNHDA and CDR2 is SQIVND (reference sequence). The V end was cut by 3 bases, the J end by 5 bases, with 10 bases between. The PCR was carried out with 60 Vbeta primers and 13 Jbeta primers. Assay: immunoSEQ multiplex PCR; the TCRdb copy retains only in-frame clones and omits some. The profile shows roughly 120,000 clones, roughly three quarters of them singletons. This clonotype was sampled from a woman younger than 45 in good health and CMV-seronegative. Sample: PBMCs. The chain links TRBV19 to TRBJ1-2, with D maybe TRBD1 (5 bases). CDR3 sequence (DNA): TGTGCCAGTAGTATGTCTGGGGGGTATGGCTACACCTTC. Its translation is CASSMSGGYGYTF.